This T cell receptor beta chain stems from a study of blood T cell repertoires in COVID-19. Study at large: Italy, Spain and the United States were the sources of the convalescent and acute COVID-19 samples. Nucleic acid was either cDNA or gDNA, and it came from T cells, B-cell-depleted T cells, or PBMCs.

This clone was seen more than once but under ten times. V shed 3 bases and J shed 0 bases, with 8 bases lying between them. From germline, CDR1 is WSHSY and CDR2 SAAADI. The CDR3 sequence is 15 residues long. Using immunoSEQ multiplex PCR, the repertoire was profiled, and TCRdb retains in-frame clones only, with some absent. The repertoire includes almost 55,000 clones, 75% to 90% of them detected once, and approximately 5% sits in the top ten. Specimen: peripheral blood. The receptor's source is a human donor in a cohort sampled during active COVID-19. This chain links TRBV10-2 with TRBJ2-2; a weak D match, TRBD1 (5 bases). This chain's CDR3 is CASSDRAANTGELFF. The DNA for the CDR3 is TGCGCCAGCAGTGACAGGGCCGCGAACACCGGGGAGCTGTTTTTT.